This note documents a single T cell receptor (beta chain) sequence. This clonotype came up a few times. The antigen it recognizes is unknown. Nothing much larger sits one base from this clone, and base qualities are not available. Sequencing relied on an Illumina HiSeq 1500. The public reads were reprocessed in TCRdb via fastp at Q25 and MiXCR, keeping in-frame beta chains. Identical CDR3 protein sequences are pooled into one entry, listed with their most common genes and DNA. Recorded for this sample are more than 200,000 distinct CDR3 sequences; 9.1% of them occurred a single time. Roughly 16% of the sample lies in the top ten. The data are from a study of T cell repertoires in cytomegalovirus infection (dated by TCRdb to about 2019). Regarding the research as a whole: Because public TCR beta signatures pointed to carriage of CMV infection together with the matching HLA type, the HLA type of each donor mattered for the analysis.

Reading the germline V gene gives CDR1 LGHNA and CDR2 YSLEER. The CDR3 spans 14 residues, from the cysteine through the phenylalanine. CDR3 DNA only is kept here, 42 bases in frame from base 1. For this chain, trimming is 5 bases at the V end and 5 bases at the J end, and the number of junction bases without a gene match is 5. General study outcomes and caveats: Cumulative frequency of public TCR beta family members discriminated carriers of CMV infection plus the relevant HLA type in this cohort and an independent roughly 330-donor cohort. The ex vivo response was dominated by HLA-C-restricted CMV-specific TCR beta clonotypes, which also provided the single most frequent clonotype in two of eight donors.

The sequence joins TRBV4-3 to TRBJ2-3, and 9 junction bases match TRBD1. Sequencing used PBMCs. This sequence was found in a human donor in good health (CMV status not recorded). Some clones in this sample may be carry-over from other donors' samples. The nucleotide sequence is TGCGCCAGCAGCGTACAGGGGGCGAGAGATACGCAGTATTTT. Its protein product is CASSVQGARDTQYF.